This T cell receptor (beta chain) was profiled in a study of control samples from healthy donors and cancer patients. CDR3 length: 17 residues. Trimming stripped 1 base from V and 0 bases from J, with 15 bases between. The germline gives CDR1 SGHTA, CDR2 FQGTGA. Assay used: immunoSEQ multiplex PCR; TCRdb lists only in-frame clones, some missing. The table includes over 90,000 clones, roughly 89% detected once. Source material: PBMCs. The sequence was obtained from a man aged 55 to 69 with lung cancer. The chain combines TRBV7-3 with TRBJ1-1; no clear D gene. CDR3 protein: CASSLNGNPSLNTEAFF. The CDR3 nucleotides read TGTGCCAGCAGCTTAAATGGGAACCCTTCTCTGAACACTGAAGCTTTCTTT. Based on the CDR3 plus reference TRBV7-3 and TRBJ1-1, the full variable domain is GAGVSQTPSNKVTEKGKYVELRCDPISGHTALYWYRQSLGQGPEFLIYFQGTGAADDSGLPNDRFFAVRPEGSVSTLKIQRTERGDSAVYLCASSLNGNPSLNTEAFFGQGTRLTVV.